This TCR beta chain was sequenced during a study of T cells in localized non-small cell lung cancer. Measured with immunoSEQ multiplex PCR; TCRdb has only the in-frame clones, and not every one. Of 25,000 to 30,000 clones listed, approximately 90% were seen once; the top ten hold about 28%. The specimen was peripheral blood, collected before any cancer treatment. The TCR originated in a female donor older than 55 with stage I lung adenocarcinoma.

The CDR3 sequence is CASSLQLWTGGYTF. The CDR3, as DNA: TGTGCCAGCAGTTTACAATTATGGACGGGCGGCTACACCTTC. The V call is TRBV28, the J call TRBJ1-2; D call uncertain. V lost 2 bases to trimming and J lost 8 bases, with 15 bases between them. The CDR3 spans 14 residues. The germline V gene has CDR1 MDHEN and CDR2 SYDVKM.